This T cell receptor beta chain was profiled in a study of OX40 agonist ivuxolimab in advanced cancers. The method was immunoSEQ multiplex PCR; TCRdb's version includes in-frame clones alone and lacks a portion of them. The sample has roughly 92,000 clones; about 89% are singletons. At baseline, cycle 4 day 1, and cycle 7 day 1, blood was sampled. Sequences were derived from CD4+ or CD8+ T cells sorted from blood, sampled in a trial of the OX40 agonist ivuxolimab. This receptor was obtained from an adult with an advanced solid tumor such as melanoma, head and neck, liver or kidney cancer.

The CDR3 DNA follows: TGTGCCAGCAGGGACAGCCCACTCACCGGGGAGCTGTTTTTT. Its translation: CASRDSPLTGELFF. V gene TRBV6-1 combines with J gene TRBJ2-2, with D possibly matching TRBD1 (6 bases). CDR3 length equals 14 residues. V shed 6 bases and J shed 4 bases, with 12 bases lying between them. Germline assignment: CDR1 MNHNS and CDR2 SASEGT.